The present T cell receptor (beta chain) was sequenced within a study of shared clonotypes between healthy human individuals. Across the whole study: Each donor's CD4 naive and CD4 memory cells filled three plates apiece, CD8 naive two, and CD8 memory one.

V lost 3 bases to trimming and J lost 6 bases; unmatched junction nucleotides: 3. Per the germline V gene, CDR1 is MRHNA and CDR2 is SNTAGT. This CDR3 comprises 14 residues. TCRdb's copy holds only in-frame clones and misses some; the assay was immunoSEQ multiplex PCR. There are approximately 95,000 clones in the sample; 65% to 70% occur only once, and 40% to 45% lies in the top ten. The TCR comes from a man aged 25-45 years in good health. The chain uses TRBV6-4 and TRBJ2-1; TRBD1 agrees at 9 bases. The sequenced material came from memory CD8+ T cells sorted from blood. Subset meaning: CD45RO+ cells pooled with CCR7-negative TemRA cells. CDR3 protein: CASSETTGGNEQFF. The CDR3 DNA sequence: TGTGCCAGCAGTGAAACGACAGGGGGCAATGAGCAGTTCTTC.